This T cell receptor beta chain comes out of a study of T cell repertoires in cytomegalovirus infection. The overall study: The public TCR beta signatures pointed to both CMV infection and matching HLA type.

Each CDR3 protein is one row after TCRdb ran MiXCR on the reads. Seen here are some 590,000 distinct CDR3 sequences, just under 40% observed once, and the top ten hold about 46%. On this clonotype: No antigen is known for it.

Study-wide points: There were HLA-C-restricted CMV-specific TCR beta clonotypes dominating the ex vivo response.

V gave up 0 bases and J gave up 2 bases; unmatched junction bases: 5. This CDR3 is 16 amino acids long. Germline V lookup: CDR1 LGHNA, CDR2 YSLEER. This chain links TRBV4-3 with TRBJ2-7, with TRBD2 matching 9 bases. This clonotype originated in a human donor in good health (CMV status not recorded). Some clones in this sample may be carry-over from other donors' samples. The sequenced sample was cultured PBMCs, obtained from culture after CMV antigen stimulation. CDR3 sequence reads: CASSQELAGLAYEQYF. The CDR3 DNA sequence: TGCGCCAGCAGCCAAGAACTAGCGGGCCTAGCCTACGAGCAGTACTTC.